One sample yielded the 17 T cell receptor beta chains listed below, sequenced in a study of blood T cell repertoires in COVID-19. The table came from immunoSEQ multiplex PCR; TCRdb's copy has only in-frame clones and leaves some out. Of about 39,000 clones in the sample, about 85% are singletons; the top ten hold around 4%. The sequencing input was peripheral blood. Source of these receptors: a man in his 60s with acute or convalescent COVID-19.

A remark on this clone: Lacking the conserved final phenylalanine or tryptophan, this CDR3 likely reflects a read error. Because the CDR3's place on the DNA is in doubt, the DNA is left out and the CDR3 is given as listed by TCRdb. The chain couples TRBV5-1 to TRBJ1-5; the table's D call, TRBD1, has no DNA check behind it. The CDR3 is 12 amino acids in total, end residues counted. Germline assignment: CDR1 SGHRS and CDR2 YFSETQ. The CDR3 here is CASWGRRTARSG.

The CDR3 sequence is CASSTSTGELFF. The CDR3 nucleotides read TGCGCCAGCAGCACTAGTACCGGGGAGCTGTTTTTT. This chain joins TRBV5-1 and TRBJ2-2; the D gene is possibly TRBD2 (5 bases). In germline, CDR1 is SGHRS, CDR2 YFSETQ. V lost 4 bases and J 5 bases, leaving 6 bases between the germline ends. This CDR3 comprises 12 residues. Full variable domain (rest looked up from reference TRBV5-1 and TRBJ2-2): KAGVTQTPRYLIKTRGQQVTLSCSPISGHRSVSWYQQTPGQGLQFLFEYFSETQRNKGNFPGRFSGRQFSNSRSEMNVSTLELGDSALYLCASSTSTGELFFGEGSRLTVL.

The V gene is TRBV21-1, the J gene TRBJ2-1; the listed D gene, TRBD2, was not tested against the DNA. TRBV21-1 is a recognized pseudogene. This CDR3 is built from 18 residues. The CDR3 DNA reads as TGTGCCAGCAGCAAAGTGCCCGAGCGGGAGGGCCTAGGGAATGAGCAGTTCTTC. This translates into CASSKVPEREGLGNEQFF.

The count of this clone is one. J is TRBJ1-5 and V is TRBV6-6; TRBD1 aligns across 7 bases. V was pared by 7 bases and J by 6 bases, with 6 bases of the junction left unmatched. This CDR3 comprises 13 residues. CDR1 is MNHNY and CDR2 is SVGAGI in the germline V gene (reference sequence). The CDR3 nucleotides are TGTGCCAGCACCTTGGACAGGCTTCAGCCCCAGCATTTT. It specifies CASTLDRLQPQHF.

This chain links TRBV5-1 with TRBJ2-1; 9 bases are shared with TRBD2. There are 15 residues in the CDR3. From germline, CDR1 is SGHRS and CDR2 YFSETQ. Trimming at V came to 0 bases and at J to 7 bases, leaving 5 bases not matched to a gene. The CDR3 sequence is CASSLGSTSGNEQFF. DNA of the CDR3: TGCGCCAGCAGCTTGGGCTCGACTAGCGGAAATGAGCAGTTCTTC.

This chain links TRBV2 with TRBJ2-7, with 8 positions matching TRBD1. Germline CDR1 is SNHLY and CDR2 is FYNNEI. This CDR3 spans 12 amino acids. J gave up 2 bases and V 6 bases, and 0 bases lay outside the gene matches. Here the CDR3 DNA reads TGTGCCAGCAGACAGGGGGCCTACGAGCAGTACTTC. It encodes CASRQGAYEQYF.

The genes are TRBV5-5 and TRBJ2-3; 7 bases fit TRBD1. This CDR3 spans 14 amino acids. Trimming cost V 4 bases and J 2 bases; bases outside gene matches: 4. CDR1 and CDR2 from the germline V gene are SGHKS and YYEKEE (reference sequence). The DNA of the CDR3 is TGTGCCAGCAGCCAGGGACAGTTCACAGATACGCAGTATTTT. Translating gives CASSQGQFTDTQYF.

This chain uses TRBV6-6 with TRBJ1-2, with TRBD1 as a possible D gene (6 bases). The CDR3 runs 15 residues. Germline assignment: CDR1 MNHNY and CDR2 SVGAGI (reference sequence). V was shortened by 0 bases and J by 4 bases, with 12 bases between the two germline ends. CDR3 sequence (DNA): TGTGCCAGCAGTTACTCAGGAGCAGGGGCCTATGGCTACACCTTC. Amino acids: CASSYSGAGAYGYTF.

The chain recombines TRBV19 with TRBJ1-2; 9 bases line up with TRBD1. Germline V CDR1 and CDR2: LNHDA, SQIVND (reference sequence). Losses at the gene ends were 5 bases for V and 4 bases for J; bases not matched to a gene: 11. The CDR3 contains 16 residues. The CDR3 reads CASSAQPGQGAYGYTF. Written as DNA, the CDR3 is TGTGCCAGTAGTGCACAACCGGGACAGGGCGCCTATGGCTACACCTTC.

V is TRBV10-2 and J is TRBJ2-1; 12 bases are a match to TRBD2. Germline V gene data show CDR1 as WSHSY and CDR2 as SAAADI. This CDR3 comprises 14 residues. J lost 9 bases, V lost 7 bases, and 7 bases had no gene match. The DNA for the CDR3 is TGCGCCAGCAACCTAGCGGGAGGGCGCGGTGAGCAGTTCTTC. Residues: CASNLAGGRGEQFF.

The chain employs TRBV7-2 and TRBJ1-2; possibly TRBD1 for D (5 bases). The CDR3 consists of 15 residues. Trimming removed 5 bases from V and 4 bases from J, with 17 bases in between. CDR1 is SGHTA, CDR2 FQGNSA, per germline. This chain's CDR3 is CASSHPTEYPYGYTF. CDR3 DNA: TGTGCCAGCAGCCACCCGACAGAATATCCCTATGGCTACACCTTC. The full variable domain, its missing parts supplied by reference TRBV7-2 and TRBJ1-2, is GAGVSQSPSNKVTEKGKDVELRCDPISGHTALYWYRQSLGQGLEFLIYFQGNSAPDKSGLPSDRFSAERTGGSVSTLTIQRTQQEDSAVYLCASSHPTEYPYGYTFGSGTRLTVV.

The CDR3 reads CASSLDRADEQFF. Written as DNA, the CDR3 is TGTGCCAGCAGCTTGGACAGGGCCGATGAGCAGTTCTTC. This sequence joins TRBV5-8 and TRBJ2-1, with a possible D match to TRBD1 (6 bases). Trimming removed 0 bases from V and 8 bases from J, with 9 bases in between. The CDR3 loop spans 13 amino acids. The germline V gene has CDR1 SGHTS and CDR2 YDEGEE.

V gene TRBV11-2 combines with J gene TRBJ1-5; 8 nucleotides match TRBD1. Looked up from germline, CDR1 is SGHAT and CDR2 is FQNNGV. The CDR3 has 15 residues. J gave up 5 bases and V 3 bases, and 6 bases lay outside the gene matches. Written as DNA, the CDR3 is TGTGCCAGCAGCTTCACAGGGGGGAAGGATCAGCCCCAGCATTTT. Protein: CASSFTGGKDQPQHF. The whole variable domain, remainder taken from reference TRBV11-2 and TRBJ1-5, is EAGVAQSPRYKIIEKRQSVAFWCNPISGHATLYWYQQILGQGPKLLIQFQNNGVVDDSQLPKDRFSAERLKGVDSTLKIQPAKLEDSAVYLCASSFTGGKDQPQHFGDGTRLSIL.

The chain carries TRBV4-1 and TRBJ1-4, with D hard to call. The germline CDR1 and CDR2 sequences are MGHRA and YSYEKL. The V and J ends lost 8 bases and 4 bases respectively, with 5 bases between them. The CDR3 spans 11 residues. The CDR3 here is CASRGNEKLFF. CDR3 nucleotide sequence: TGCGCCAGCCGCGGTAATGAAAAACTGTTTTTT.

This chain uses TRBV12-5 with TRBJ1-4; tentative D call: TRBD1 (6 bases). Trimming left V 1 base short and J 2 bases short, with 8 bases between. CDR1 LGHNT and CDR2 FRNRAP come from the germline V gene. The CDR3 loop spans 15 amino acids. The CDR3 sequence is CASGLGQGTNEKLFF. The CDR3 DNA sequence: TGTGCTAGTGGTTTGGGGCAGGGGACTAATGAAAAACTGTTTTTT.

The chain joins TRBV19 to TRBJ2-4; a possible D gene is TRBD1 (5 bases). Trimming took off 7 bases at V and 3 bases at J, with 13 bases between the two ends. The CDR3 runs 14 residues. Germline CDR1 and CDR2: LNHDA and SQIVND (reference sequence). CDR3 sequence reads: CASTPTVGKNIQYF. The DNA of the CDR3 is TGTGCCAGTACCCCGACAGTTGGCAAAAACATTCAGTACTTC.

V is TRBV27 and J is TRBJ2-7, with 8 bases aligning to TRBD1. CDR1 and CDR2 from the germline V gene are MNHEY and SMNVEV (reference sequence). The CDR3 consists of 14 residues. The J segment lost 0 bases and the V segment lost 4 bases, leaving 2 bases of the junction unmatched. The DNA for the CDR3 is TGTGCCAGCAGTTGGACAGGGATCTCCTACGAGCAGTACTTC. Amino acid sequence: CASSWTGISYEQYF.